Presented here are 24 T cell receptor beta chains from one specimen sequenced in a study of cytotoxic CD8 clonotypes in ibrutinib-treated CLL (dated by TCRdb to about 2021). The protocol used for the library was the immunoSEQ multiplex PCR assay. Here the immuneACCESS table is served through TCRdb, limited to in-frame sequences with V and J called. Missing clones are a known gap in these copies; in checked studies unresolved V genes cover under half, and the rest lacks a known reason. The sample table contains more than 9,000 clones; only one count was recorded for 55% to 65% of them. About 25% of the sample is in the top ten clones. Here the sequenced sample was PBMCs, taken before ibrutinib treatment. These receptors came from a human donor with chronic lymphocytic leukemia.

The chain couples TRBV27 to TRBJ2-7; D is unresolved. V was cut by 4 bases and J by 0 bases, with 7 bases left in between. Germline assignment: CDR1 MNHEY and CDR2 SMNVEV (reference sequence). This CDR3 has 13 amino acids. The CDR3 DNA follows: TGTGCCAGCAGTTCTGGCCACTCCTACGAGCAGTACTTC. Its translation: CASSSGHSYEQYF.

The rearrangement uses TRBV28 and TRBJ2-7, with D hard to call. Trimming pared 5 bases from V and 2 bases from J, leaving 10 bases between. CDR3 length: 13 amino acids. Looked up from germline, CDR1 is MDHEN and CDR2 is SYDVKM. As DNA, the CDR3 is TGTGCCAGCAGTGCTCGCCAGCCCTACGAGCAGTACTTC. Amino acids: CASSARQPYEQYF.

The genes are TRBV15 and TRBJ2-5; 12 bases line up with TRBD2. V trimming: 4 bases; J trimming: 2 bases; junction bases outside the gene matches: 8. The CDR3 covers 17 residues. Germline V CDR1 and CDR2: LNHNV, YYDKDF (reference sequence). The CDR3 nucleotides read TGTGCCACCAGCAAACAGGGACTAGCGGGTTTACAAGAGACCCAGTACTTC. Protein product: CATSKQGLAGLQETQYF.

This clone was seen more than once but under ten times. The genes are TRBV5-1 and TRBJ1-4; 11 nucleotides align to TRBD1. Germline CDR1 is SGHRS and CDR2 is YFSETQ. The length of the CDR3 is 15 residues. J was trimmed by 10 bases and V by 4 bases; bases with no gene match: 9. The CDR3 DNA sequence: TGCGCCAGCAGCCCGGGGACAGGGGGAGGAGGAAAACTGTTTTTT. Amino acids: CASSPGTGGGGKLFF.

V usage is TRBV5-6 and J usage is TRBJ2-3, with D maybe TRBD1 (6 bases). The CDR3 runs to 15 residues. CDR1 is SGHDT and CDR2 is YYEEEE in the germline V gene. Trimming pared 3 bases from V and 2 bases from J, leaving 13 bases between. The CDR3 DNA sequence: TGTGCCAGCAGCTGGACAGCGGAATACACAGATACGCAGTATTTT. It yields the protein CASSWTAEYTDTQYF.

The chain links TRBV10-2 to TRBJ2-7, with 12 bases matching TRBD1. The CDR3 is 15 amino acids. The germline gives CDR1 WSHSY, CDR2 SAAADI. Trimming took 8 bases from V and 4 from J; bases not matched to a gene: 9. The CDR3 is CASAAGTGGLYEQYF. The CDR3 bases are TGCGCCAGCGCGGCCGGGACAGGGGGCTTATACGAGCAGTACTTC.

This clone has a single count. J is TRBJ1-2 and V is TRBV18; 9 nucleotides line up with TRBD1. Germline assignment: CDR1 KGHSH and CDR2 LQKENI. The V and J ends lost 3 bases and 2 bases, in that order; junction bases with no gene match: 4. The CDR3 loop spans 15 amino acids. The CDR3 DNA reads as TGTGCCAGCTCACCGATCGGACAGGGGAACTATGGCTACACCTTC. Translation: CASSPIGQGNYGYTF.

This chain's CDR3 is CASSFGQGYSEQYF. As DNA, the CDR3 is TGCGCCAGCAGCTTCGGACAGGGCTATAGCGAGCAGTACTTC. The chain carries TRBV5-1 and TRBJ2-7, with 8 nucleotides matching TRBD1. CDR3 length equals 14 residues. Germline values: CDR1 SGHRS, CDR2 YFSETQ. With V trimmed by 2 bases and J by 6 bases, 7 bases remained unmatched.

V gene TRBV5-1 combines with J gene TRBJ1-3, with D hard to call. This CDR3 spans 18 amino acids. Trimming stripped 1 base from V and 0 bases from J, with 17 bases between. Germline CDR1 is SGHRS and CDR2 is YFSETQ. The CDR3 nucleotides read TGCGCCAGCAGCTTGCCTTCCGGTGTCGGGAGCTCTGGAAACACCATATATTTT. The encoded protein is CASSLPSGVGSSGNTIYF.

The chain employs TRBV27 and TRBJ2-1; 9 bases fit TRBD2. The J segment lost 3 bases and the V segment lost 5 bases, leaving 8 bases of the junction unmatched. The CDR3 is 16 residues long. Per the germline V gene, CDR1 is MNHEY and CDR2 is SMNVEV (reference sequence). The CDR3 spells CASSTIAGENYNEQFF. The CDR3 bases are TGTGCCAGCAGTACTATAGCGGGGGAGAACTACAATGAGCAGTTCTTC.

This clone was picked up a small number of times. The chain employs TRBV5-5 and TRBJ1-5, with D possibly matching TRBD1 (6 bases). With 4 bases removed from V and 7 bases from J, the gap between germline ends came to 9 bases. CDR1 is SGHKS and CDR2 is YYEKEE in the germline V gene (reference sequence). The CDR3 is 12 residues long. CDR3 DNA sequence: TGTGCCAGCAGCAGGGGGTCGCAGCCCCAGCATTTT. Translating it yields CASSRGSQPQHF.

This chain joins TRBV5-1 and TRBJ2-7; D perhaps matches TRBD2 (5 bases). CDR1 is SGHRS and CDR2 is YFSETQ in the germline V gene. The germline V and J ends were trimmed by 0 bases and 7 bases, with 14 bases remaining between them. The CDR3 contains 14 residues. The CDR3 nucleotides read TGCGCCAGCAGCTTGGGGGCCCCTCGAGGGGAGCAGTACTTC. As protein: CASSLGAPRGEQYF.

The chain is built from TRBV27 and TRBJ1-2, with no clear D. Germline V gene lookup returns CDR1 MNHEY and CDR2 SMNVEV (reference sequence). CDR3 length: 14 residues. With 3 bases removed from V and 2 bases from J, the gap between germline ends came to 10 bases. CDR3 loop: CASSFLRGNYGYTF. DNA for the CDR3: TGTGCCAGCAGTTTCCTCCGGGGAAACTATGGCTACACCTTC.

The chain is built from TRBV2 and TRBJ2-2; no clear D. Germline CDR1 SNHLY, CDR2 FYNNEI. Trimming removed 2 bases at V and 3 bases at J, with 10 bases between. The CDR3 extends over 15 amino acids. The CDR3 spells CASSEWGTYTGELFF. The CDR3 region has the DNA TGTGCCAGCAGTGAATGGGGAACGTACACCGGGGAGCTGTTTTTT.

This clone is a singleton in its sample. V gene TRBV6-5 combines with J gene TRBJ1-2; D remains ambiguous. The V gene's germline CDR1 is MNHEY and CDR2 SVGAGI. Trimming removed 6 bases from V and 1 base from J, with 15 bases in between. This CDR3 spans 15 amino acids. CDR3 sequence: CASRRQRVYNYGYTF. For the CDR3, the DNA is TGTGCCAGCAGGCGACAAAGGGTGTATAACTATGGCTACACCTTC.

The chain employs TRBV27 and TRBJ1-2; D not resolved. Trimming shortened V by 2 bases and J by 1 base, and 8 bases separated the two germline ends. CDR3 length: 14 amino acids. The germline V gene encodes CDR1 MNHEY and CDR2 SMNVEV (reference sequence). This chain's CDR3 is CASSLRSLNYGYTF. CDR3 DNA sequence: TGTGCCAGCAGTTTAAGGAGTCTTAACTATGGCTACACCTTC.

V is TRBV7-9 and J is TRBJ1-1; a weak D match, TRBD1 (6 bases). Germline V gives CDR1 SEHNR, CDR2 FQNEAQ (reference sequence). The CDR3 covers 14 residues. Trimming removed 1 base from V and 7 bases from J, with 13 bases in between. The CDR3 DNA reads TGTGCCAGCAGCTTAGGTTCAGGGGTCGGTGAAGCTTTCTTT. Translated, it gives CASSLGSGVGEAFF.

The rearrangement joins TRBV13 to TRBJ2-7; 7 bases are a match to TRBD1. This CDR3 region has 13 residues. Trimming took 4 bases from V and 2 from J; bases not matched to a gene: 2. The V gene's germline CDR1 is PRHDT and CDR2 FYEKMQ (reference sequence). CDR3 protein: CASSSGQTYEQYF. CDR3 in DNA: TGTGCCAGCAGCTCGGGACAGACCTACGAGCAGTACTTC.

This clone was detected a few times. The chain has TRBV7-9 and TRBJ2-7, with a possible D match to TRBD2 (6 bases). The CDR3 covers 16 residues. V was clipped by 5 bases and J by 4 bases, with 21 bases between them. Looked up from germline, CDR1 is SEHNR and CDR2 is FQNEAQ (reference sequence). Here the CDR3 reads CASSLSTLRGGYEQYF. DNA of the CDR3: TGTGCCAGCAGCCTATCGACACTGCGGGGTGGGTACGAGCAGTACTTC.

This clone was observed a few times. The chain combines TRBV10-3 with TRBJ2-5; TRBD2 is a possible D gene (7 bases). This CDR3 contains 15 residues. Germline assignment: CDR1 ENHRY and CDR2 SYGVKD. The V and J ends lost 3 bases and 3 bases respectively, with 14 bases between them. The CDR3 coding sequence is TGTGCCATCAGTGAAGTACGGGGGGCCGAAGAGACCCAGTACTTC. Amino acids: CAISEVRGAEETQYF.

The chain uses TRBV30 and TRBJ1-1; D gene ambiguous. CDR3 length equals 13 residues. Germline assignment: CDR1 GTSNPN and CDR2 SVGIG (reference sequence). V was cut by 3 bases and J by 4 bases, with 12 bases left in between. The CDR3 sequence: CAWRTVGRTEAFF. The CDR3 DNA reads TGTGCCTGGAGGACGGTAGGGCGCACTGAAGCTTTCTTT.

The rearrangement joins TRBV6-1 to TRBJ2-7; D is possibly TRBD1 (6 bases). Per the germline V gene, CDR1 is MNHNS and CDR2 is SASEGT. With 6 bases removed from V and 0 bases from J, the gap between germline ends came to 9 bases. The length of the CDR3 is 13 residues. CDR3: CASRGHSSYEQYF. For the CDR3, the DNA is TGTGCCAGCAGGGGACACAGCTCCTACGAGCAGTACTTC.

The chain is built from TRBV29-1 and TRBJ1-5, with no clear D. Trimming removed 2 bases at V and 0 bases at J, with 11 bases between. From germline, CDR1 is SQVTM and CDR2 ANQGSEA. There are 15 residues in the CDR3. Here the CDR3 reads CSVESPAYSNQPQHF. The CDR3 coding sequence is TGCAGCGTTGAAAGTCCAGCGTATAGCAATCAGCCCCAGCATTTT.

This chain uses TRBV5-8 with TRBJ2-1; 9 positions agree with TRBD1. This CDR3 contains 18 residues. Germline CDR1 is SGHTS and CDR2 is YDEGEE. Losses at the gene ends were 2 bases for V and 0 bases for J; bases not matched to a gene: 9. CDR3 amino acids: CASSLNRGLKNSYNEQFF. The CDR3 region has the DNA TGTGCCAGCAGCTTAAACAGGGGGCTAAAAAACTCCTACAATGAGCAGTTCTTC.